One sample yielded the 17 T cell receptor beta chains listed below, sequenced in a study of cytomegalovirus exposure and HLA in healthy donors. Use of 60 Vbeta and 13 Jbeta primers characterized the PCR. TCRdb keeps only in-frame clones here, not all; method: immunoSEQ multiplex PCR. This sample has fewer than 150,000 clones, with 82% found just once. Sequencing used PBMCs. These receptors were obtained from a male donor in good health and CMV-seronegative.

This sequence joins TRBV23-1 and TRBJ2-7; possible D gene TRBD2, 5 bases. TRBV23-1 carries the ORF label, with uncertain function. V lost 0 bases to trimming and J lost 0 bases, with 9 bases between them. CDR3 size: 15 residues. The CDR3 bases are TGCGCCAGCAGTCAATCCTCTCGGGGCTCCTACGAGCAGTACTTC. Its protein product is CASSQSSRGSYEQYF.

This clone was found a few times. The CDR3 region is CASTHPTGEQYF. The CDR3 DNA is TGTGCCAGCACCCATCCCACCGGGGAGCAGTACTTC. This chain joins TRBV7-9 and TRBJ2-7; D call uncertain. V lost 7 bases and J 7 bases, leaving 14 bases between the germline ends. CDR3 size: 12 residues. The germline V gene encodes CDR1 SEHNR and CDR2 FQNEAQ (reference sequence).

The gene calls are TRBV27 and TRBJ2-1; 9 positions match TRBD2. With 10 bases clipped from V and 7 bases from J, the junction kept 14 bases outside the gene matches. The CDR3 sequence is 15 residues long. Per germline, CDR1 MNHEY and CDR2 SMNVEV (reference sequence). CDR3 sequence: CATQYSGRSSNEQFF. The CDR3 DNA sequence: TGTGCCACCCAATATAGCGGGAGATCCTCTAATGAGCAGTTCTTC.

The genes are TRBV4-3 and TRBJ2-5, with 11 bases aligning to TRBD1. The J call may be faulty, since TRBJ2-7 better matches the DNA end. The CDR3 covers 13 residues. Germline V gene sequence: CDR1 LGHNA, CDR2 YSLEER. CDR3 nucleotide sequence: TGCGCCAGCAGCCGGGACAGGGGGTACGAGCAGTACTTC. The encoded protein is CASSRDRGYEQYF.

This clone was detected only a few times. This chain links TRBV5-1 with TRBJ2-1, with TRBD2 as a possible D gene (5 bases). CDR3 length: 12 amino acids. The V end was cut by 3 bases, the J end by 7 bases, with 8 bases between. Germline CDR1 SGHRS, CDR2 YFSETQ. The CDR3 DNA sequence: TGCGCCAGCAGCTGGTCGGGGAATGAGCAGTTCTTC. This gives the protein CASSWSGNEQFF.

In this sample, this clone turned up a few times. The sample holds other DNA sequences that translate to the same CDR3. This chain uses TRBV9 with TRBJ1-2; D call uncertain. V was cut by 0 bases and J by 1 base, with 7 bases left in between. Looked up from germline, CDR1 is SGDLS and CDR2 is YYNGEE. The CDR3 is 14 residues long. CDR3 residues: CASSVGGGNYGYTF. Here the CDR3 DNA reads TGTGCCAGCAGCGTAGGCGGTGGTAACTATGGCTACACCTTC.

The rearrangement links TRBV11-2 to TRBJ2-5, with D possibly matching TRBD1 (6 bases). Germline CDR1 SGHAT, CDR2 FQNNGV. Trimming took off 6 bases at V and 2 bases at J, with 19 bases between the two ends. The CDR3 loop spans 16 amino acids. The CDR3 loop reads CASSPQGLSGQETQYF. CDR3 DNA: TGTGCCAGCAGTCCTCAGGGGCTGAGCGGTCAAGAGACCCAGTACTTC.

The chain couples TRBV25-1 to TRBJ2-5; TRBD2 aligns across 8 bases. The J call is doubtful: the DNA matches TRBJ2-7 better. Germline-derived CDR1 and CDR2 are MGHDK and SYGVNS. This CDR3 region has 12 residues. CDR3 DNA sequence: TGTGCCAGCAGTGCTACTAGCGGCGAGCAGTACTTC. It translates to CASSATSGEQYF.

On this clone: One end of the junction is discordant with germline, which a read error may explain. This chain links TRBV5-1 with TRBJ2-1; 12 bases fit TRBD1. Germline V gene lookup returns CDR1 SGHRS and CDR2 YFSETQ. The length of the CDR3 is 13 residues. In DNA, the CDR3 is TGCGCCAGCAGCTCCGTAGGGACAGGGGGCAAAGTCTTC. The encoded protein is CASSSVGTGGKVF. Full variable domain (outside the CDR3, taken from reference TRBV5-1 and TRBJ2-1): KAGVTQTPRYLIKTRGQQVTLSCSPISGHRSVSWYQQTPGQGLQFLFEYFSETQRNKGNFPGRFSGRQFSNSRSEMNVSTLELGDSALYLCASSSVGTGGKVFGPGTRLTVL.

The chain carries TRBV5-6 and TRBJ2-2, with a tentative D call TRBD1 (5 bases). V lost 2 bases, J lost 3 bases, and 14 bases lay in between. CDR3 length equals 16 residues. Per the germline V gene, CDR1 is SGHDT and CDR2 is YYEEEE. CDR3 protein: CASSLPLDRYTGELFF. The CDR3 bases are TGTGCCAGCAGCTTACCCCTCGACAGATACACCGGGGAGCTGTTTTTT.

This chain connects TRBV18 to TRBJ1-1, with TRBD1 identical over 7 bases. Germline CDR1 reads KGHSH; CDR2 reads LQKENI. V was pared by 4 bases and J by 6 bases, with 11 bases of the junction left unmatched. The CDR3 has 15 amino acids. The CDR3 spells CASSQGRQGGPEAFF. The CDR3 DNA reads TGTGCCAGCTCACAAGGTCGACAGGGAGGACCTGAAGCTTTCTTT.

A few counts support this clone. The genes are TRBV20-1 and TRBJ2-1; D is uncertain. Deletions cut 2 bases from V and 6 bases from J, with 5 bases between. This CDR3 comprises 11 residues. The V gene's germline CDR1 is DFQATT and CDR2 SNEGSKA (reference sequence). CDR3 protein: CSARSLNEQFF. DNA for the CDR3: TGCAGTGCTAGATCCCTCAATGAGCAGTTCTTC.

This chain joins TRBV4-3 and TRBJ2-3, with D perhaps TRBD2 (5 bases). Germline V gene data show CDR1 as LGHNA and CDR2 as YSLEER. Trimming shortened V by 4 bases and J by 0 bases, and 11 bases separated the two germline ends. This CDR3 contains 15 residues. The CDR3 region is CASSPRDPSTDTQYF. The CDR3 coding sequence is TGCGCCAGCAGCCCCCGGGATCCAAGCACAGATACGCAGTATTTT.

The chain combines TRBV15 with TRBJ1-4; TRBD1 agrees at 10 bases. CDR1 is LNHNV, CDR2 YYDKDF, per germline (reference sequence). The CDR3 extends over 16 amino acids. Losses at the gene ends were 7 bases for V and 7 bases for J; bases not matched to a gene: 12. The CDR3: CATIPTDRGRGEKLFF. CDR3 nucleotide sequence: TGTGCCACCATCCCAACAGACAGGGGGCGAGGTGAAAAACTGTTTTTT.

V and J are TRBV7-9 and TRBJ1-4; D is perhaps TRBD1 (6 bases). V lost 4 bases and J 8 bases, leaving 17 bases between the germline ends. CDR3 size: 15 residues. Germline V gene data show CDR1 as SEHNR and CDR2 as FQNEAQ (reference sequence). CDR3 nucleotide sequence: TGTGCCAGCAGCTCTAACAGGGTTGGAGCCGAAAAACTGTTTTTT. Translation: CASSSNRVGAEKLFF. Combining the CDR3 with reference TRBV7-9 and TRBJ1-4 gives the whole variable domain DTGVSQNPRHKITKRGQNVTFRCDPISEHNRLYWYRQTLGQGPEFLTYFQNEAQLEKSRLLSDRFSAERPKGSFSTLEIQRTEQGDSAMYLCASSSNRVGAEKLFFGSGTQLSVL.

The chain has TRBV29-1 and TRBJ2-7, with 11 nucleotides matching TRBD2. The CDR3 is 12 residues long. The V gene end was trimmed by 5 bases and the J gene end by 4 bases; junction bases not matched to a gene: 1. Germline-derived CDR1 and CDR2 are SQVTM and ANQGSEA. The CDR3 DNA sequence: TGCAGCGTTCGGACTAGCGGGTACGAGCAGTACTTC. Residues: CSVRTSGYEQYF.

This chain links TRBV29-1 with TRBJ2-7; D might be TRBD1 (5 bases). Trimming pared 4 bases from V and 5 bases from J, leaving 12 bases between. The CDR3 consists of 12 residues. Germline values: CDR1 SQVTM, CDR2 ANQGSEA. The CDR3 protein is CSVGLGDDEQYF. CDR3 bases: TGCAGCGTTGGCTTAGGGGATGACGAGCAGTACTTC.